Here is one TCR beta chain with its context. These data originate in a study of blood T cell repertoires in COVID-19. Study-level information: Samples taken during acute and convalescent COVID-19 were collected in the United States, Italy and Spain. T cells, B-cell-depleted T cells, or PBMCs supplied cDNA or gDNA.

The CDR3 length is 12 residues. Germline values: CDR1 KGHDR, CDR2 SFDVKD. Trimming left V 9 bases short and J 0 bases short, with 6 bases between. The protocol was immunoSEQ multiplex PCR, while the TCRdb copy is restricted to in-frame clones and leaves out a portion. The sample contains 250,000 to 300,000 clones, around 83% of which appear only once. This sequence joins TRBV24-1 and TRBJ2-3; D unresolved. Specimen: peripheral blood. The sequence came from a man older than 75 with acute or convalescent COVID-19. This CDR3 reads CATADSTDTQYF. The DNA of the CDR3 is TGTGCCACCGCGGATAGCACAGATACGCAGTATTTT.